This T cell receptor (beta chain) was identified during a study of response to subunit inactivated influenza vaccine. This CDR3 is 15 amino acids long. From germline, CDR1 is SGHTA and CDR2 FQGNSA. The V end lost 1 base, the J end lost 0 bases, and 10 bases lay between the germline ends. This clonotype showed up just a few times. The antigen is undetermined. TCRdb redid the calling of the RT-PCR reads with MiXCR, one entry per CDR3 protein. The table has roughly 700,000 distinct CDR3 sequences, approximately 15% seen once. Study outcomes and limitations: New T cells are recruited in small numbers by each seasonal influenza vaccination, according to the authors' suggestion.

The V and J genes are TRBV7-2 and TRBJ2-7; D not certain. This sequence was found in a man aged 45-65 years who received an inactivated influenza vaccine. Material: PBMCs from blood, obtained approximately 12 days after vaccination. In DNA, the CDR3 is TGTGCCAGCAGCTTAGGGTCTACAATCTCCTACGAGCAGTACTTC. Translated: CASSLGSTISYEQYF.